This record covers a single T cell receptor beta chain. Relative to its sample, this clone is medium-sized (0.01 to 0.1%). Its antigen target is currently unknown. The record has no base qualities; no much larger clone is one base away. This entry belongs to a study of tumor-infiltrating lymphocytes in localized non-small cell lung cancer (dated by TCRdb to the early 2020s). The study in broad terms: Patients whose samples were collected after neoadjuvant chemotherapy, as well as both smokers and never-smokers and several histologies, were included in the cohort. From each patient came resected tumor tissue plus uninvolved lung tissue from that same patient, and the uninvolved lung tissue was described as non-adjacent to the tumor. Flow cytometry, multiplex immunofluorescence, RNA-seq, exome sequencing and proteomics were applied to the same patients as TCR sequencing, which was one of several integrated assays. The overall ICON cohort comprised fewer than 170 surgical patients with localized non-small cell lung cancer whose tumors were resected. A total of some 50 patients were included in the paired tumor versus uninvolved lung comparison of immunoSEQ T-cell fraction.

Enrollment in ICON was initiated in early 2016, and the last patient was enrolled in 2018. In a subcohort of 70 to 95 patients, fresh tumor and matched uninvolved tissue were collected for in-depth immune analyses, with TCR sequencing among those analyses. TCR sequencing was performed on DNA isolated from bulk tissue, without cell sorting. V is pruned by 1 base and J by 7 bases, leaving 7 bases of the junction without a gene match. CDR3 length: 15 amino acids, cysteine to phenylalanine. Only the CDR3 region is kept as DNA, spanning 45 bases read in frame from base 1. CDR1 and CDR2 (LNHNV, YYDKDF) derive from the germline V gene (reference sequence). The T-cell fraction in tumor and uninvolved lung tissue was provided by TCR sequencing with the immunoSEQ assay. The authors' pipeline ran thus. For survival analysis, patients were divided into high (upper tertile) and low (lower two tertiles) T-cell fraction groups, which were compared by log-rank test. A signed-rank test was used to test differences in T-cell fraction between paired tumor and uninvolved lung samples. TCRdb's version of the immuneACCESS table is confined to in-frame rearrangements and falls short of the full clone set. An unresolved V gene accounts for under half of the shortfall where checked; the remainder is of unknown origin. V and J calls and clone size are those listed in that table; D and trimming were worked out from the DNA. For this sample there are 12,000 to 15,000 clones; about two thirds appear just once. Approximately 20% of the sample is taken by the ten largest.

On the study overall, not on this receptor specifically: Assay coverage varied across patients depending on available tissue quantity, so only a subset of the cohort had TCR sequencing. Because different pieces of the same tissue were used for different assays, technical variation could not be separated from intratumor heterogeneity. TCRbeta sequencing supported higher T cell infiltration in tumors than in uninvolved lung tissue, consistent with immunofluorescence CD3 counts. No difference in TCR-derived T-cell fraction was observed between the flow cytometry-defined immunotypes IM1 (good prognosis) and IM2 (poor prognosis).

The specimen sequenced was uninvolved lung tissue not adjacent to the tumor. This receptor was obtained from a human donor with non-small cell lung cancer. The rearrangement combines TRBV15 with TRBJ2-5; TRBD2 lines up with 9 middle nucleotides. In nucleotide form, the sequence is TGTGCCACCAGCAGAGCTCTAGCGGGGCGAGTGACCCAGTACTTC. Translated, this gives CATSRALAGRVTQYF.